This T cell receptor (beta chain) was sequenced in a study of control samples from healthy donors and cancer patients. The CDR3 runs 14 residues. The germline V gene encodes CDR1 SGHTA and CDR2 FQGTGA. The V gene lost 4 bases and the J gene lost 8 bases, with 12 bases spanning the gap. Sequencing used immunoSEQ multiplex PCR; TCRdb keeps in-frame clones, though not all of them. The table includes about 170,000 clones, about 94% detected once. Sequenced: blood. The sequence derives from a woman aged 55-75 years in good health. This chain joins TRBV7-3 and TRBJ1-6; no reliable D call. The DNA for the CDR3 is TGTGCCAGCAGCTCAGCCCCCCCCTATTCACCCCTCCACTTT. This encodes CASSSAPPYSPLHF.